A selection of T cell receptor beta chains follows, all from one sample in a study of shared clonotypes between healthy human individuals. Sequencing was performed with immunoSEQ multiplex PCR; in TCRdb, only in-frame clones are kept and a portion is missing. The sample shows about 820,000 clones, roughly 92% of them seen only once. The sequenced material came from naive CD8+ T cells sorted from blood. Receptors were obtained from a man aged 25-45 years in good health. Both conserved end residues are part of each CDR3. The order of the fields is V gene, D gene, J gene, clone size, CDR3 DNA, CDR3 protein. D genes are given only for firm matches. The listing skips clone size in some rows; elsewhere it reads once, few, many or a size class.

>TRBV5-1|-|TRBJ2-2|once
TGCGCCAGCAGCTGGGTCAGCACCGGGGAGCTGTTTTTT
CASSWVSTGELFF
>TRBV12-5|-|TRBJ1-2|-
TGTGCTAGTGGTTCCCCGGGCTGGGGGCGGGAGGATGGCTACACCTTC
CASGSPGWGREDGYTF
>TRBV27|-|TRBJ2-1|once
TGTGCCAGCAGTTTCGCTTCAGGTTCCTACAATGAGCAGTTCTTC
CASSFASGSYNEQFF
>TRBV5-1|-|TRBJ1-1|-
TGCGCCAGCAGCTTGGTGGGACTGGGCACTGAAGCTTTCTTT
CASSLVGLGTEAFF
>TRBV5-5|-|TRBJ2-3|once
TGTGCCAGCAGCTTGTTCCCAGGGGACATGGATACGCAGTATTTT
CASSLFPGDMDTQYF
>TRBV10-2|-|TRBJ2-7|-
TGCGCCAGCAGGCGGGACGACCGAGGCTACGAGCAGTACTTC
CASRRDDRGYEQYF
>TRBV5-4|-|TRBJ2-7|-
TGTGCCAGCAGCTTGCCAGAAGGAGAGGAGGAGTTC
CASSLPEGEEEF
>TRBV10-2|-|TRBJ1-2|-
TGCGCCAGCAGTGAGGGTAACTATGGCTACACCTTC
CASSEGNYGYTF
>TRBV4-1|-|TRBJ2-1|-
TGCGCCAGCAGCCTGGGGGTAACGGGAGATGCAAATGAGCAGTTCTTC
CASSLGVTGDANEQFF
>TRBV19|-|TRBJ1-3|-
TGTGCCAGTAGTTGGACCCGAGGAAGGTCGACTGGAAACACCATATATTTT
CASSWTRGRSTGNTIYF
>TRBV29-1|-|TRBJ2-7|-
TGCAGCGGTCAAACAGGATCCTACGAGCAGTACTTC
CSGQTGSYEQYF
>TRBV14|-|TRBJ2-7|-
TGTGCCAGCAGCCAAGTTTTGCGACAGGCCATGTCCGGACTGTACTTC
CASSQVLRQAMSGLYF
>TRBV7-2|-|TRBJ1-2|-
TGTGCCAGCAGCCCCCCGGGACACAATAACTATGGCTACACCTTC
CASSPPGHNNYGYTF
>TRBV13|-|TRBJ2-3|-
TGTGCCAGCAGCTTAGGCCCGGGGGCGGGAACAGATACGCAGTATTTT
CASSLGPGAGTDTQYF
>TRBV7-9|-|TRBJ2-1|-
TGTGCCAGCAGCTTAGCCGGACGGGACAATGAGCAGTTCTTC
CASSLAGRDNEQFF
>TRBV7-2|-|TRBJ1-2|-
TGTGCCAGCAGCGTAATGGTGGTAGGCTACACCTTC
CASSVMVVGYTF
>TRBV29-1|TRBD1|TRBJ1-4|-
TGCAGCGCCCAAGGGGACAGGGGAGGCGAAAAACTGTTTTTT
CSAQGDRGGEKLFF
>TRBV5-1|-|TRBJ1-2|-
TGCGCCAGCAGCTCGTCTTCGATCCTGGGCTACACCTTC
CASSSSSILGYTF
>TRBV7-6|-|TRBJ2-7|-
TGTGCCAGCAGCTTAGCCCCAGGGAAGTCCTACGAGCAGTACTTC
CASSLAPGKSYEQYF
>TRBV29-1|-|TRBJ2-5|-
TGCAGCGTTGTTGTCAGGACACAAGAGACCCAGTACTTC
CSVVVRTQETQYF
>TRBV9|-|TRBJ2-2|-
TGTGCCAGCAGCCCGTGGCGTGAGGTGGACACCGGGGAGCTGTTTTTT
CASSPWREVDTGELFF
>TRBV7-9|-|TRBJ1-3|-
TGTGCCAGCAGGGTCCTAGGACAGAACTCTGGAAACACCATATATTTT
CASRVLGQNSGNTIYF
>TRBV7-2|-|TRBJ1-1|-
TGTGCCAGCAGCGTCAAACGGGGGGTCGGGTTCCAGAACACTGAAGCTTTCTTT
CASSVKRGVGFQNTEAFF
>TRBV27|-|TRBJ2-7|-
TGTGCCAGCAGTTTAACGGCCTCCTACGAGCAGTACTTC
CASSLTASYEQYF
>TRBV7-9|TRBD2|TRBJ2-1|few
TGTGCCAGCAGCTTAGTAGGGACTAGCGGATACAATGAGCAGTTCTTC
CASSLVGTSGYNEQFF
>TRBV7-2|-|TRBJ1-4|-
TGTGCCAGCAGCCGGCCAACGGGACCGGCAGAAAAACTGTTTTTT
CASSRPTGPAEKLFF
>TRBV23-1|-|TRBJ2-7|-
TGCGCCAGCAGCCGTCGACAGAAAAGTCCCTACGAGCAGTACTTC
CASSRRQKSPYEQYF
>TRBV15|TRBD2|TRBJ2-5|-
TGTGCCACCAGCATTCCCGGGACTAGCTGGCAGGAGACCCAGTACTTC
CATSIPGTSWQETQYF
>TRBV6-1|-|TRBJ2-7|-
TGTGCCAGCAGTGAAGCTCGCGGGTTCTCCTACGAGCAGTACTTC
CASSEARGFSYEQYF
>TRBV6-1|-|TRBJ1-2|-
TGTGCCAGCAGCCAACGGGGTTACTATGGCTACACCTTC
CASSQRGYYGYTF
>TRBV27|-|TRBJ2-3|-
TGTGCCAGCAGGAGGCTAGACCCAGATACGCAGTATTTT
CASRRLDPDTQYF
>TRBV5-1|-|TRBJ2-7|-
TGCGCCAGCAGAGGGGTCGAGCAGTACTTC
CASRGVEQYF
>TRBV27|-|TRBJ2-6|-
TGTGCCAGCAGTTTCACCGGGGCCAACGTCCTGACTTTC
CASSFTGANVLTF
>TRBV28|TRBD1|TRBJ2-2|-
TGTGCCAGCAGTCCTCCGGGACAGGGGAACACCGGGGAGCTGTTTTTT
CASSPPGQGNTGELFF
>TRBV4-1|TRBD2|TRBJ2-1|-
TGCGCCAGCAGCCGATTAGCGGGAGTTTACAATGAGCAGTTCTTC
CASSRLAGVYNEQFF
>TRBV9|-|TRBJ2-7|-
TGTGCCAGCAGCGTAGAGGGCGGGACTTACGAGCAGTACTTC
CASSVEGGTYEQYF
>TRBV28|TRBD1|TRBJ2-7|-
TGTGCCAGCAGTGGACAGGGGGCGAAGGTCTACGAGCAGTACTTC
CASSGQGAKVYEQYF
>TRBV27|TRBD1|TRBJ2-7|-
TGTGCCAGCAGCCCCGGGACAGGCTACGAGCAGTACTTC
CASSPGTGYEQYF
>TRBV5-5|-|TRBJ2-7|-
TGTGCCAGCAGCTTCGTGGGGGCCGAGCAGTACTTC
CASSFVGAEQYF
>TRBV7-9|-|TRBJ2-7|-
TGTGCCAGCAGCGTGGGGGCCTACGAGCAGTACTTC
CASSVGAYEQYF
>TRBV19|-|TRBJ2-1|-
TGTGCCAGTAGTCCCATGGGCGTCAGGGGCCCCCCTTGGGGAAATGAGCAGTTCTTC
CASSPMGVRGPPWGNEQFF
>TRBV9|-|TRBJ2-7|-
TGTGCCAGCAGCGCTGGGTCGGGGGCCTACGAGCAGTACTTC
CASSAGSGAYEQYF
>TRBV7-2|-|TRBJ2-7|-
TGTGCCAGCAGCTTATTCTGGACAGAAAGTTACGAGCAGTACTTC
CASSLFWTESYEQYF
>TRBV27|-|TRBJ1-5|-
TGTGCCAGCAGTGCCGGGCGTGAGCCCCAGCATTTT
CASSAGREPQHF
>TRBV28|TRBD1|TRBJ1-5|-
TGTGCCAGCAGACGCAGACAGGGAATCCCGCCCCAGCATTTT
CASRRRQGIPPQHF
>TRBV19|TRBD2|TRBJ2-7|-
TGTGCCAGTAGTCCAGGACTAGCGGGAGTTGAGTACGAGCAGTACTTC
CASSPGLAGVEYEQYF
>TRBV9|-|TRBJ2-3|-
TGTGCCAGCAGCCGCAGAACAGATACGCAGTATTTT
CASSRRTDTQYF
>TRBV11-2|-|TRBJ2-7|-
TGTGCCAGCAGTAAGGGGACCACCTACGAGCAGTACTTC
CASSKGTTYEQYF
>TRBV29-1|-|TRBJ1-1|-
TGCAGCGTTGAAGCTGACACTGAAGCTTTCTTT
CSVEADTEAFF
>TRBV6-1|-|TRBJ1-1|-
TGTGCCAGCAGTGAAGTTATAGGAGGGGGGCGCGAAGCTTTCTTT
CASSEVIGGGREAFF
>TRBV15|-|TRBJ2-7|-
TGTGCCACCAGCAGAGTCTACGGGGAAATGGGAGACGAGCAGTACTTC
CATSRVYGEMGDEQYF
>TRBV7-9|TRBD2|TRBJ2-3|once
TGTGCCAGCAGCCCCTGGACTAGCGGGAGGCTAAGCACAGATACGCAGTATTTT
CASSPWTSGRLSTDTQYF
>TRBV7-8|-|TRBJ2-7|-
TGTGCCAGCAGCTTTAGCGGCGAACCTCTCTACGAGCAGTACTTC
CASSFSGEPLYEQYF
>TRBV28|-|TRBJ2-2|-
TGTGCCAGCAGTTTAACTCGGAACACCGGGGAGCTGTTTTTT
CASSLTRNTGELFF
>TRBV5-5|-|TRBJ1-4|-
TGTGCCAGCAGGGAGCCCGGGTCAACTAATGAAAAACTGTTTTTT
CASREPGSTNEKLFF
>TRBV27|-|TRBJ1-1|-
TGTGCCAGCAGTTTATCGGGACATGAGCTCGAAGCTTTCTTT
CASSLSGHELEAFF
>TRBV7-2|-|TRBJ1-1|-
TGTGCCAGCAGCTTAGCTTGGGGGGAAGCTTTCTTT
CASSLAWGEAFF
>TRBV29-1|TRBD1|TRBJ2-3|-
TGCAGCGTCCGTGGACAGGAGAACACAGATACGCAGTATTTT
CSVRGQENTDTQYF
>TRBV7-9|-|TRBJ2-1|-
TGTGCCAGCAGCTCACCGGCGGCAGCACAATTCTACAATGAGCAGTTCTTC
CASSSPAAAQFYNEQFF
>TRBV19|-|TRBJ2-1|-
TGTGCCAGTAGTATAGATCACGGGAATGAGCAGTTCTTC
CASSIDHGNEQFF